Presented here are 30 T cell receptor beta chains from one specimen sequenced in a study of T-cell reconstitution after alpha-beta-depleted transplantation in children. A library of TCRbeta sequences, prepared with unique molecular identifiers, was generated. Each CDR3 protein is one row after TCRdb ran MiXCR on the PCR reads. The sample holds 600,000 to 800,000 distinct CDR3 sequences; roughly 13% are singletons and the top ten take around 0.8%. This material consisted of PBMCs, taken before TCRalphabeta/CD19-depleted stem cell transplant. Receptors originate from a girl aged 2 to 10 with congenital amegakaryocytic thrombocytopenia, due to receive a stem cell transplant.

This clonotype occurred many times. The CDR3 protein is CASSHPGGNTEAFF. In nucleotides, the CDR3 is TGCGCCAGCAGCCACCCTGGGGGGAACACTGAAGCTTTCTTT. V is TRBV4-1 and J is TRBJ1-1; maybe TRBD1 (5 bases). Per the germline V gene, CDR1 is MGHRA and CDR2 is YSYEKL. V was clipped by 3 bases and J by 1 base, with 9 bases between them. This CDR3 has 14 residues.

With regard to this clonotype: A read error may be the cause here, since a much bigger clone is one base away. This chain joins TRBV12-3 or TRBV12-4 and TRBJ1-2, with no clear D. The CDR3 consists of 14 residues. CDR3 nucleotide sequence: TGTTCCAGCACCGGGAGCAGGCTAAATTATGGCTACACCTTC. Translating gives CSSTGSRLNYGYTF.

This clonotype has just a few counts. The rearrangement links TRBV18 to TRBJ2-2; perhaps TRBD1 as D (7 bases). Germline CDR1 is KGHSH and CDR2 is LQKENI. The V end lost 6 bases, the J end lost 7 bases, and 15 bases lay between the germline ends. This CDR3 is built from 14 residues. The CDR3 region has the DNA TGTGCCAGCTCCCCAAACAGGGGAGGCGGGGAGCTGTTTTTT. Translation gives CASSPNRGGGELFF.

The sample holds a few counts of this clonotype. This CDR3 is CSARLLGTINEQFF. The CDR3 coding sequence is TGCAGCGCCCGTCTCTTGGGGACTATCAATGAGCAGTTCTTC. This sequence joins TRBV29-1 and TRBJ2-1; 7 nucleotides align to TRBD2. With 7 bases clipped from V and 6 bases from J, the junction kept 12 bases outside the gene matches. CDR3 length: 14 amino acids. In germline, CDR1 is SQVTM, CDR2 ANQGSEA.

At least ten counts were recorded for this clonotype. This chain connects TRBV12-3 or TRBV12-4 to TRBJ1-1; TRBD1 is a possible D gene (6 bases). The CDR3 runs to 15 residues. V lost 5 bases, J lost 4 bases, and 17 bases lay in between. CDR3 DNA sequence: TGTGCCAGCAGTACTACTCCCGACAGGAGCACTGAAGCTTTCTTT. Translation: CASSTTPDRSTEAFF.

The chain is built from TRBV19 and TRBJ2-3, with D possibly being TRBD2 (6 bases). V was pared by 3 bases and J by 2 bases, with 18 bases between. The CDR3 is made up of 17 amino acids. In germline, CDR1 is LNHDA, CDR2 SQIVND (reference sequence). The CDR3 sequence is CASSIEFTGLYTDTQYF. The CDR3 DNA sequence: TGTGCCAGTAGTATCGAATTTACGGGACTTTACACAGATACGCAGTATTTT.

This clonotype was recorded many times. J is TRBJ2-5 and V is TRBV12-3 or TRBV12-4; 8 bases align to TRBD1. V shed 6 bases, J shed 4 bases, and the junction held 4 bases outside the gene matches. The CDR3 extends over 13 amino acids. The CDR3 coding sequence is TGTGCCAGCAGAGGGACAGGAGGAGAGACCCAGTACTTC. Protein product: CASRGTGGETQYF.

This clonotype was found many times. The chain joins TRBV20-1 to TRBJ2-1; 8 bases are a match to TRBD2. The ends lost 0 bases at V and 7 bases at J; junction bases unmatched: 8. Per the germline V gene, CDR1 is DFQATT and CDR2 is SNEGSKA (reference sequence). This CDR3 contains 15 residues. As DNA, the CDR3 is TGCAGTGCTAGAGACCCCTTGCGGGAGGTGAATGAGCAGTTCTTC. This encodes CSARDPLREVNEQFF.

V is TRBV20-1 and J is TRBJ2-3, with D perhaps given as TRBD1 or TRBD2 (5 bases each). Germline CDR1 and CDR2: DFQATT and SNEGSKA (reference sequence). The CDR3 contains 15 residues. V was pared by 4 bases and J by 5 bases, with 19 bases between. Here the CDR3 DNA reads TGCAGTGCTACGGGGCTAATGGCATCGAGAGATACGCAGTATTTT. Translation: CSATGLMASRDTQYF.

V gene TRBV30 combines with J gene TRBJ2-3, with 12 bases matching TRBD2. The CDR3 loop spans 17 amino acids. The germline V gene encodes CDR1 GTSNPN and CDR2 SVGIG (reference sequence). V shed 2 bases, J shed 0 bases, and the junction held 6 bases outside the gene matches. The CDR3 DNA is TGTGCCTGGAGTAGACTCGGGACTAGCGGGAGCACAGATACGCAGTATTTT. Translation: CAWSRLGTSGSTDTQYF.

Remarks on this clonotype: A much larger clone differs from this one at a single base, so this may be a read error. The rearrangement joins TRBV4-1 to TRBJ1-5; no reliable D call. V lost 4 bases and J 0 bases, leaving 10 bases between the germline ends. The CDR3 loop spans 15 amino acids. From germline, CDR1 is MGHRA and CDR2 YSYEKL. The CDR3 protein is CASSRSPYSNQPQHF. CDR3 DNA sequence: TGCGCCAGCAGCCGATCCCCTTATAGCAATCAGCCCCAGCATTTT.

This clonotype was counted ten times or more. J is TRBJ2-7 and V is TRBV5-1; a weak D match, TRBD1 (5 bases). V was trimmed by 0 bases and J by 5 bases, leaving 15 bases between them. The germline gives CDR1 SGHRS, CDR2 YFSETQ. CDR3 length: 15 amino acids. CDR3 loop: CASSLADSSLHEQYF. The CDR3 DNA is TGCGCCAGCAGCTTGGCCGACAGTTCGCTCCACGAGCAGTACTTC.

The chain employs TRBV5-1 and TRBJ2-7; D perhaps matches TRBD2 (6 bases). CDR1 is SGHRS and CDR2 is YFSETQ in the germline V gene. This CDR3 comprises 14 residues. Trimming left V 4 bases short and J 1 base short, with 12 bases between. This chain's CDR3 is CASSGGTESYEQYF. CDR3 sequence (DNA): TGCGCCAGCAGCGGGGGGACGGAATCCTACGAGCAGTACTTC.

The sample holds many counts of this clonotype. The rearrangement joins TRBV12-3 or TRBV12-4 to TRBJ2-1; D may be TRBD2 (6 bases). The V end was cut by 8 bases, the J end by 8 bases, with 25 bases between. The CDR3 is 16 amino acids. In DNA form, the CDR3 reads TGTGCCAGCTCGAAAACGGGAGTCTCGTTTTCGGATGAGCAGTTCTTC. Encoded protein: CASSKTGVSFSDEQFF.

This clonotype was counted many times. DNA of the CDR3: TGCGCCAGCAGCTTGGACGTATACAATGAGCAGTTCTTC. This codes for CASSLDVYNEQFF. The chain employs TRBV5-1 and TRBJ2-1; no clear D. Trimming took off 0 bases at V and 4 bases at J, with 5 bases between the two ends. The CDR3 totals 13 residues. CDR1 and CDR2 (germline): SGHRS, YFSETQ.

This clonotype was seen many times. The CDR3 loop is CASSSHNQPQHF. The CDR3, as DNA: TGTGCCAGCAGCTCACACAATCAGCCCCAGCATTTT. The gene calls are TRBV7-9 and TRBJ1-5, with D uncertain. CDR1 SEHNR and CDR2 FQNEAQ come from the germline V gene (reference sequence). The CDR3 totals 12 residues. Trimming shortened V by 4 bases and J by 3 bases, and 4 bases separated the two germline ends.

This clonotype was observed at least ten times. The CDR3 sequence: CASSFWPSGSDEQFF. In DNA, the CDR3 is TGTGCCAGCAGTTTTTGGCCTAGCGGGAGTGATGAGCAGTTCTTC. This sequence joins TRBV12-3 or TRBV12-4 and TRBJ2-1; 10 nucleotides match TRBD2. The J segment lost 8 bases and the V segment lost 3 bases, leaving 7 bases of the junction unmatched. The CDR3 is 15 residues long.

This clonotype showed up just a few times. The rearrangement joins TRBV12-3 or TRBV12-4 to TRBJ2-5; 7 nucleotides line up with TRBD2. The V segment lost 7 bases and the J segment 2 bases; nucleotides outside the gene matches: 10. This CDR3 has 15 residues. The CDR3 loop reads CASTRTGGNQETQYF. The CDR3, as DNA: TGTGCCAGCACCCGGACGGGGGGAAATCAAGAGACCCAGTACTTC.

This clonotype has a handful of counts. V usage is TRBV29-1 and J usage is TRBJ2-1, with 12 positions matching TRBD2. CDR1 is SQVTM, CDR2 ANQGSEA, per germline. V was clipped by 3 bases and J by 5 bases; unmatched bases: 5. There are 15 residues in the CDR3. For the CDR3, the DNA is TGCAGCGTTGATAGAGGACTAGCGGGGAACAATGAGCAGTTCTTC. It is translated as CSVDRGLAGNNEQFF.

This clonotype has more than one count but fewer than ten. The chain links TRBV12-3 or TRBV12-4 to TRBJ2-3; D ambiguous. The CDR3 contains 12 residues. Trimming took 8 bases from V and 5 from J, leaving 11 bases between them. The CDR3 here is CASSPLEDTQYF. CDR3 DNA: TGTGCCAGCTCCCCGCTTGAAGATACGCAGTATTTT.

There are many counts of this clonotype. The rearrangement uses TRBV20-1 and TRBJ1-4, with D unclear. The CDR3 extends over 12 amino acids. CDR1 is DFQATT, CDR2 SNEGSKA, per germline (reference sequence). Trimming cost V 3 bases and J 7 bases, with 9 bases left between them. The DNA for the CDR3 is TGCAGTGCTAGGAAGTGGGGTGAAAAACTGTTTTTT. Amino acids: CSARKWGEKLFF.

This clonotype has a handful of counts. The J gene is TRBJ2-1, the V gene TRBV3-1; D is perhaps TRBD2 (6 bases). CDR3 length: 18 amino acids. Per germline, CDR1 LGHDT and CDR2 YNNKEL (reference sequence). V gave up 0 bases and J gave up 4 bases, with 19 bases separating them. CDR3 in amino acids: CASSQDPTVLAQYNEQFF. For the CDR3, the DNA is TGTGCCAGCAGCCAAGACCCGACGGTTCTAGCGCAGTACAATGAGCAGTTCTTC.

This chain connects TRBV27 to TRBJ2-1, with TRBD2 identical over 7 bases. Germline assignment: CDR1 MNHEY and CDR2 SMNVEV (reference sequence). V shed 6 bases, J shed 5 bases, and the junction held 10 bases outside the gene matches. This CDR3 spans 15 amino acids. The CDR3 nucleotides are TGTGCCAGCAGCCCAATTAGCGGGCGGAACAATGAGCAGTTCTTC. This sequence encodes CASSPISGRNNEQFF.

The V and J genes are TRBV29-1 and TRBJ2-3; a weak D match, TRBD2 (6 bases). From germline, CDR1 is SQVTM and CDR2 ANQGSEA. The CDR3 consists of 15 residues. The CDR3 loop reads CRWEVIGVHTDTQYF. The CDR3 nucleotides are TGCAGGTGGGAGGTAATCGGAGTCCATACAGATACGCAGTATTTT.

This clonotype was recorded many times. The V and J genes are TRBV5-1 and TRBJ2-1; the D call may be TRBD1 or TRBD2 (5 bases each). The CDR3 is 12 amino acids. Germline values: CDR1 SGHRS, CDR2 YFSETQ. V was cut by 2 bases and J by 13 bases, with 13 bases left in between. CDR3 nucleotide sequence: TGCGCCAGCAGCTTAAGCGGCCAGGGTCAGTTCTTC. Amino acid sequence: CASSLSGQGQFF.

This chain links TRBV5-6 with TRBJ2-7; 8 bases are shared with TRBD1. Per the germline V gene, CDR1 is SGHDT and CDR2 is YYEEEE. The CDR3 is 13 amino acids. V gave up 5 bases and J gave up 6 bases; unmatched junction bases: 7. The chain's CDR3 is CASRADRAGEQYF. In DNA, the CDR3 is TGTGCCAGCAGGGCGGACAGGGCGGGCGAGCAGTACTTC.

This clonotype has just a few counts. In DNA, the CDR3 is TGCAGCGTCGTAGGATTTAACGAGCAGTACTTC. The encoded protein is CSVVGFNEQYF. This sequence joins TRBV29-1 and TRBJ2-7; D remains ambiguous. This CDR3 comprises 11 residues. The ends were cut back, 6 bases at V and 5 bases at J, with 11 bases in the middle. From germline, CDR1 is SQVTM and CDR2 ANQGSEA.

The CDR3 protein is CAISEVADLYQETQYF. CDR3 bases: TGTGCCATCAGTGAGGTGGCGGACCTGTACCAAGAGACCCAGTACTTC. The chain is built from TRBV10-3 and TRBJ2-5; D gene ambiguous. CDR3 size: 16 residues. Trimming removed 2 bases from V and 0 bases from J, with 13 bases in between. Germline CDR1 and CDR2: ENHRY and SYGVKD.

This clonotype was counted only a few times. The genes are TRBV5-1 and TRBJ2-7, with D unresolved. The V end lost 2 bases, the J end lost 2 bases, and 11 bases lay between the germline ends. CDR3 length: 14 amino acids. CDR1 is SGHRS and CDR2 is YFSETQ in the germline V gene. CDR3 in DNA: TGCGCCAGCAGCTTTGAAGGTCCCCCCTACGAGCAGTACTTC. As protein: CASSFEGPPYEQYF.

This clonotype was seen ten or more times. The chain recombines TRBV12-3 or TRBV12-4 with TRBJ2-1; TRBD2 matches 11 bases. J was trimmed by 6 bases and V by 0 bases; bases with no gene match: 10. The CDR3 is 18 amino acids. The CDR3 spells CASSLAKTSGKRFNEQFF. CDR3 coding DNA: TGTGCCAGCAGTTTAGCCAAGACTAGCGGGAAACGATTCAATGAGCAGTTCTTC.